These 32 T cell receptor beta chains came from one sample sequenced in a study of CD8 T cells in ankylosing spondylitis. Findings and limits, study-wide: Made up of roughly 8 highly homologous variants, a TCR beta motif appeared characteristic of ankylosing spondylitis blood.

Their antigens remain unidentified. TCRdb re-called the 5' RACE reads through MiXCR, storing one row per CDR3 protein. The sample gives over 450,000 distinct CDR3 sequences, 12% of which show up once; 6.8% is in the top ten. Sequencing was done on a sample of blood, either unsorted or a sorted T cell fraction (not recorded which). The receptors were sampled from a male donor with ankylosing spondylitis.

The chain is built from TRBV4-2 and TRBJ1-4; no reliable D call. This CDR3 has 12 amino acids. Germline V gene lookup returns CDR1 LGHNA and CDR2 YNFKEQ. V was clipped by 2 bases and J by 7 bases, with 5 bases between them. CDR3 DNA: TGTGCCAGCAGCCAATATAGTGAAAAACTGTTTTTT. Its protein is CASSQYSEKLFF.

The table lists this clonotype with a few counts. The CDR3 sequence: CASSYSARSYGYTF. The CDR3 DNA follows: TGTGCCAGCAGCTACAGTGCCCGGAGCTATGGCTACACCTTC. V is TRBV12-3 or TRBV12-4 and J is TRBJ1-2; D uncertain. V was clipped by 6 bases and J by 4 bases, with 15 bases between them. The CDR3 contains 14 residues.

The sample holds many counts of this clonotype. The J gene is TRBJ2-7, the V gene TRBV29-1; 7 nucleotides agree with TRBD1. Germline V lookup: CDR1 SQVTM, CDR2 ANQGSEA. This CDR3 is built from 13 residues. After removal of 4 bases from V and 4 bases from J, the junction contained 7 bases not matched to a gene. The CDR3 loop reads CSVAWTGQYEQYF. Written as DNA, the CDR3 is TGCAGCGTTGCTTGGACAGGCCAATACGAGCAGTACTTC.

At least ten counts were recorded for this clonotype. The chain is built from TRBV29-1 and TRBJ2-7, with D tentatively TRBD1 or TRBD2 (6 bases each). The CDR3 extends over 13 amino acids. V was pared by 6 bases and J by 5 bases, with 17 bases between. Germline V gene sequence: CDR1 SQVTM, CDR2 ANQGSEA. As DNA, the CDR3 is TGCAGCGTGTCCTCGGGGGCGGGGAACGAGCAGTACTTC. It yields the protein CSVSSGAGNEQYF.

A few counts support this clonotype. The CDR3, as DNA: TGTGCCAGCAGCGTAGGGGGTGGAGGACAGCCCCAGCATTTT. Translating it yields CASSVGGGGQPQHF. The rearrangement uses TRBV9 and TRBJ1-5; D not resolved. This CDR3 contains 14 residues. Germline CDR1 reads SGDLS; CDR2 reads YYNGEE. V lost 0 bases and J lost 7, with 11 bases in between.

CDR3 amino acids: CASGFGTSGSLNEQFF. For the CDR3, the DNA is TGTGCTAGTGGTTTTGGGACTAGCGGGAGTCTAAATGAGCAGTTCTTC. V usage is TRBV12-5 and J usage is TRBJ2-1, with 14 nucleotides matching TRBD2. CDR3 length: 16 amino acids. Germline loops: CDR1 LGHNT, CDR2 FRNRAP. J was trimmed by 7 bases and V by 3 bases; bases with no gene match: 5.

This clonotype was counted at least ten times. CDR3 sequence (DNA): TGTGCCACCAGCAGAGGCAGGGGTAGTGGGAACACTGAAGCTTTCTTT. Translated, it gives CATSRGRGSGNTEAFF. The chain recombines TRBV15 with TRBJ1-1; possible D gene TRBD1, 6 bases. The length of the CDR3 is 16 residues. Germline CDR1 and CDR2: LNHNV and YYDKDF (reference sequence). Trimming took 1 base from V and 1 from J, leaving 13 bases between them. Looking up the rest from reference TRBV15 and TRBJ1-1 gives the full variable domain: DAMVIQNPRYQVTQFGKPVTLSCSQTLNHNVMYWYQQKSSQAPKLLFHYYDKDFNNEADTPDNFQSRRPNTSFCFLDIRSPGLGDTAMYLCATSRGRGSGNTEAFFGQGTRLTVV.

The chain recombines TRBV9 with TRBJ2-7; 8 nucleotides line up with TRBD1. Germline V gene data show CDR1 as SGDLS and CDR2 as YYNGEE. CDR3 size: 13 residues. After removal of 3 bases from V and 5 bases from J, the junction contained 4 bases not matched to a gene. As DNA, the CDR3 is TGTGCCAGCAGCGCGGGACAGGCCCACGAGCAGTACTTC. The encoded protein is CASSAGQAHEQYF.

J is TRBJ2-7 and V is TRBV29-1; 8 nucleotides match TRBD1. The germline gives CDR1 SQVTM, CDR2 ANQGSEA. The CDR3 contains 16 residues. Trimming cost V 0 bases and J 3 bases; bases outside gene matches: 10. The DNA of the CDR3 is TGCAGCGTTGAAGATTGGGCAGGGGGCTCTTTCTACGAGCAGTACTTC. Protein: CSVEDWAGGSFYEQYF.

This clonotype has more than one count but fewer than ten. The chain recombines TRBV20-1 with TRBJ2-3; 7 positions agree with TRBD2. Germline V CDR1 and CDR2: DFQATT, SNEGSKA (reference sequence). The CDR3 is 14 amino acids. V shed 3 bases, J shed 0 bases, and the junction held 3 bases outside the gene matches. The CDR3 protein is CSASRRESTDTQYF. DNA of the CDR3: TGCAGTGCTAGTAGGCGGGAGAGCACAGATACGCAGTATTTT.

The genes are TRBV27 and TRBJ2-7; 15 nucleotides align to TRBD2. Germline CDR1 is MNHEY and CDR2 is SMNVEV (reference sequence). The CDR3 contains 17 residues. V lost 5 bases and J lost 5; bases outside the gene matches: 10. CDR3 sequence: CASSTRGLAGGPHEQYF. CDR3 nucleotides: TGTGCCAGCAGTACCCGGGGACTAGCGGGAGGCCCCCACGAGCAGTACTTC.

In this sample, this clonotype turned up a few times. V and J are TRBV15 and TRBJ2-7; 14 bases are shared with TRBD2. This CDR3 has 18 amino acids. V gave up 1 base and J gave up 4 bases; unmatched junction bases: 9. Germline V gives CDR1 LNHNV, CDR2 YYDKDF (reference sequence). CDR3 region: CATSRGGTSGSRGYEQYV. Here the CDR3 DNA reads TGTGCCACCAGCAGAGGTGGGACTAGCGGGAGTAGAGGGTACGAGCAGTACGTC.

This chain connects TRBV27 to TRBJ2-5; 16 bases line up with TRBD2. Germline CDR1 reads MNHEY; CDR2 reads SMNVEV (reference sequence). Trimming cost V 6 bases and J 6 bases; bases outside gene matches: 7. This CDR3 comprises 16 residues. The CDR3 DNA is TGTGCCAGCAGGCGGGGACTAGCGGGAGGGCCGCAGACCCAGTACTTC. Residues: CASRRGLAGGPQTQYF.

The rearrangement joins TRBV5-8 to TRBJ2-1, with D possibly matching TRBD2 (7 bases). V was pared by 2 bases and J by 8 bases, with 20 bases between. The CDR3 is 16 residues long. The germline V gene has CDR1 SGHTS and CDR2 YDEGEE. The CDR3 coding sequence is TGTGCCAGCAGCTTTACCCTAGGGGGGGGGATCGATGAGCAGTTCTTC. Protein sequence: CASSFTLGGGIDEQFF.

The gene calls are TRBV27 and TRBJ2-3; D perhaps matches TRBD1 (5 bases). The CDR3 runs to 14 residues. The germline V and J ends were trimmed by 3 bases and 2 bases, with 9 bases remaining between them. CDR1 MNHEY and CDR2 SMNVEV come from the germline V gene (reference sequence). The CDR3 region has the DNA TGTGCCAGCAGTTTCAGGGTGGTCACAGATACGCAGTATTTT. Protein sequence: CASSFRVVTDTQYF.

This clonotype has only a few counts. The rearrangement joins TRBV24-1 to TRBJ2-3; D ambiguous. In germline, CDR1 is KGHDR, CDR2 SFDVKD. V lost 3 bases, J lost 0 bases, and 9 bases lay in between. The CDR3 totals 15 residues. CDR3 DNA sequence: TGTGCCACCAGTGATCCCGGTCCTAGCACAGATACGCAGTATTTT. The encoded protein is CATSDPGPSTDTQYF.

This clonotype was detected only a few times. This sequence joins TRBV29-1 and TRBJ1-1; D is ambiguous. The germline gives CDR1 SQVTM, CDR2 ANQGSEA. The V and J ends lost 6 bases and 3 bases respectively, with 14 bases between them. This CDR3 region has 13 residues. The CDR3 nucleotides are TGCAGCGTCCTGGACGTGCCGGACACTGAAGCTTTCTTT. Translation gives CSVLDVPDTEAFF.

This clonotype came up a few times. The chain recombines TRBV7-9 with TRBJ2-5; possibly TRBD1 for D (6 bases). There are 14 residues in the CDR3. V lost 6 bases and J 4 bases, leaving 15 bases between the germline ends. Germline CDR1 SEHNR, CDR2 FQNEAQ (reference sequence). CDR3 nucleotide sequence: TGTGCCAGCAGTTTTAGGGGCAGGGGAGAGACCCAGTACTTC. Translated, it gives CASSFRGRGETQYF.

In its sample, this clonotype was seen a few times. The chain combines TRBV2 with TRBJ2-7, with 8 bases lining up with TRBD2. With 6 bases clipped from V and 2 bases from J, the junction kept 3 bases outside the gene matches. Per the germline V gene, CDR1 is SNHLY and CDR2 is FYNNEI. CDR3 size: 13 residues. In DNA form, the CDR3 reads TGTGCCAGCAGACTAGCGGACCCCTACGAGCAGTACTTC. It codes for CASRLADPYEQYF.

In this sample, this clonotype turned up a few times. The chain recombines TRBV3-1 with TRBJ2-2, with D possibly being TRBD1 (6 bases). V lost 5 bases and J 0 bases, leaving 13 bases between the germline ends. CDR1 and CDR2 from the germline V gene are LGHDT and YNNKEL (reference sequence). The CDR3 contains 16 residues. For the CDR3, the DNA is TGTGCCAGCAGCTCAGGGGCACTAACGAACACCGGGGAGCTGTTTTTT. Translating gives CASSSGALTNTGELFF.

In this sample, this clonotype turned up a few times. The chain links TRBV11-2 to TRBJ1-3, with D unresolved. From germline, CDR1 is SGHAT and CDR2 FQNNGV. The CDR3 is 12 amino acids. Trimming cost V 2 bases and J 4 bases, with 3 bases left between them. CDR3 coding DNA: TGTGCCAGCAGCTTACAGGGAAACACCATATATTTT. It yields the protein CASSLQGNTIYF.

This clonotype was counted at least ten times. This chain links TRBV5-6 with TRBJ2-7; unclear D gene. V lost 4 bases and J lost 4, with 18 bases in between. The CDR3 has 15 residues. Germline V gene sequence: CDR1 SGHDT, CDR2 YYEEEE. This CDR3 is CASSRMNYFYYEQYV. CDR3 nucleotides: TGTGCCAGCAGCCGTATGAACTATTTTTATTACGAGCAGTACGTC.

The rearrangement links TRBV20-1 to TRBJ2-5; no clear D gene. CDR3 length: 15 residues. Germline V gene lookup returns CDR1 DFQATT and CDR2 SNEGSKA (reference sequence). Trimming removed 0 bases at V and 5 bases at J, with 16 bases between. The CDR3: CSARDILGPRETQYF. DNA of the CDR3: TGCAGTGCTAGAGACATCCTCGGCCCCCGGGAGACCCAGTACTTC.

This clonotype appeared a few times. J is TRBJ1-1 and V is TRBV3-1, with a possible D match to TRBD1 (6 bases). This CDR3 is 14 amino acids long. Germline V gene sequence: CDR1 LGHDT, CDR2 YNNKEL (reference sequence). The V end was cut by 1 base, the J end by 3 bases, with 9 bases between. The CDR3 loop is CASSQVEGDTEAFF. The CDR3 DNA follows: TGTGCCAGCAGCCAAGTAGAGGGGGACACTGAAGCTTTCTTT.

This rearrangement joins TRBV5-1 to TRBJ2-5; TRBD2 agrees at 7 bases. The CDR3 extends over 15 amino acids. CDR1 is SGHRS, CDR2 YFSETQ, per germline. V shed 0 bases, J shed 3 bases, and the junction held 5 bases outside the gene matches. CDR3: CASSLVRTREETQYF. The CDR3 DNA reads TGCGCCAGCAGCTTGGTTAGGACTAGAGAAGAGACCCAGTACTTC.

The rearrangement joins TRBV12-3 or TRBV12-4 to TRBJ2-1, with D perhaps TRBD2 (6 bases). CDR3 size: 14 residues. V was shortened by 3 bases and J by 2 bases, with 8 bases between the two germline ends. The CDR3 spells CASSFRRAYNEQFF. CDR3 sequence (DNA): TGTGCCAGCAGTTTCCGGAGGGCCTACAATGAGCAGTTCTTC.

CDR3 region: CATSRRLAADTDTQYF. DNA for the CDR3: TGTGCCACCAGCAGACGCCTAGCGGCCGACACAGATACGCAGTATTTT. The chain carries TRBV15 and TRBJ2-3, with 7 bases lining up with TRBD2. CDR3 length: 16 amino acids. Trimming took 2 bases from V and 2 from J; bases not matched to a gene: 7. Germline V gene lookup returns CDR1 LNHNV and CDR2 YYDKDF (reference sequence). Variable domain in full (rest from reference TRBV15 and TRBJ2-3): DAMVIQNPRYQVTQFGKPVTLSCSQTLNHNVMYWYQQKSSQAPKLLFHYYDKDFNNEADTPDNFQSRRPNTSFCFLDIRSPGLGDTAMYLCATSRRLAADTDTQYFGPGTRLTVL.

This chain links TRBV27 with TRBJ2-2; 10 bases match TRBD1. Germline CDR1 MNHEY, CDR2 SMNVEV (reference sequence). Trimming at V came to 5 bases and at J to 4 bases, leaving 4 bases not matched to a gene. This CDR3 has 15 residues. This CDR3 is CASSRQGAITGELFF. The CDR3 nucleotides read TGTGCCAGCAGTAGACAGGGGGCGATCACCGGGGAGCTGTTTTTT.

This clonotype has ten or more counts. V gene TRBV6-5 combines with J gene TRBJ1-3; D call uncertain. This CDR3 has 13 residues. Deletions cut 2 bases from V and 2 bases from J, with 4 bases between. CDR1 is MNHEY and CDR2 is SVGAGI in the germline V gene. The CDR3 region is CASSYGTGNTIYF. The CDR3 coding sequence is TGTGCCAGCAGTTACGGAACTGGAAACACCATATATTTT.

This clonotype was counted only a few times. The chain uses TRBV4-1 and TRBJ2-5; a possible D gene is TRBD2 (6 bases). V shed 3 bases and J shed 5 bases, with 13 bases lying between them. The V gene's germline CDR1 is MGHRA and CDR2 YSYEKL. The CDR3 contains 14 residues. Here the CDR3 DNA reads TGCGCCAGCAGCCACTATACGGAGGGGGAGACCCAGTACTTC. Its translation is CASSHYTEGETQYF.

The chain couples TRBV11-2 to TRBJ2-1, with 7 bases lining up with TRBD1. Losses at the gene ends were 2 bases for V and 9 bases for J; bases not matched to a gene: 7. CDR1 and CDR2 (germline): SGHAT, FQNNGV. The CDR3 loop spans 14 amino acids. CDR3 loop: CASSLMRGLGEQFF. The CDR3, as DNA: TGTGCCAGCAGCTTAATGAGGGGGCTGGGTGAGCAGTTCTTC.

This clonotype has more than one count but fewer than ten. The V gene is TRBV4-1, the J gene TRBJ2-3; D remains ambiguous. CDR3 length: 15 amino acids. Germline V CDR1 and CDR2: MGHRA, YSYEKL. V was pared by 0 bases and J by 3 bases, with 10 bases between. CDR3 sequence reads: CASSQEPRLTDTQYF. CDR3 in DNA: TGCGCCAGCAGCCAAGAGCCCCGACTTACAGATACGCAGTATTTT.